Following are 30 T cell receptor beta chains from one sample sequenced in a study of cytomegalovirus exposure and HLA in healthy donors. PCR was performed using 60 Vbeta and 13 Jbeta primers. Method: immunoSEQ multiplex PCR; TCRdb's copy keeps in-frame clones and lacks some. The table has approximately 170,000 clones, around 80% seen once. Input material: PBMCs. These receptors all stem from a woman between 45 and 65 years old in good health and CMV-seropositive.

The chain couples TRBV27 to TRBJ2-1; 8 bases are shared with TRBD2. V gave up 1 base and J gave up 3 bases; unmatched junction bases: 5. This CDR3 has 16 residues. CDR1 MNHEY and CDR2 SMNVEV come from the germline V gene (reference sequence). The CDR3 DNA sequence: TGTGCCAGCAGTTTATTTGGGCTAGCGGGCTACAATGAGCAGTTCTTC. Translation: CASSLFGLAGYNEQFF.

The chain employs TRBV2 and TRBJ2-7; D is possibly TRBD2 (6 bases). The CDR3 runs 15 residues. Germline CDR1 is SNHLY and CDR2 is FYNNEI. The V and J ends lost 1 base and 0 bases respectively, with 10 bases between them. CDR3 sequence (DNA): TGTGCCAGCAGTGAAGATCGAGCGGGCTCCTACGAGCAGTACTTC. It specifies CASSEDRAGSYEQYF.

This chain links TRBV11-3 with TRBJ2-7; 8 bases are a match to TRBD2. V shed 5 bases and J 13 bases; nucleotides not matched to a gene: 22. The CDR3 loop spans 16 amino acids. The germline CDR1 and CDR2 sequences are SGHNT and YENEEA. The CDR3 DNA follows: TGTGCCAGCAGCCCGCGAAGGCCCCCTAGCGGGCCACAAATCTACTTC. Protein: CASSPRRPPSGPQIYF.

The chain employs TRBV13 and TRBJ1-4, with 9 bases fitting TRBD1. The germline V gene has CDR1 PRHDT and CDR2 FYEKMQ (reference sequence). The CDR3 runs to 15 residues. The V gene end was trimmed by 5 bases and the J gene end by 6 bases; junction bases not matched to a gene: 7. CDR3 loop: CASSHRDREDEKLFF. CDR3 nucleotide sequence: TGTGCCAGCAGCCACCGGGACAGGGAGGATGAAAAACTGTTTTTT.

V is TRBV29-1 and J is TRBJ1-2, with D unclear. Trimming shortened V by 3 bases and J by 2 bases, and 7 bases separated the two germline ends. CDR1 is SQVTM and CDR2 is ANQGSEA in the germline V gene. The CDR3 covers 12 residues. CDR3 amino acids: CSVDYGNYGYTF. For the CDR3, the DNA is TGCAGCGTTGATTACGGGAACTATGGCTACACCTTC.

The CDR3, as DNA: TGTGCCAGCAGCTTCAGGGCCAATCAGCCCCAGCATTTT. As protein: CASSFRANQPQHF. The chain combines TRBV6-5 with TRBJ1-5; tentatively, D is TRBD1 (5 bases). V lost 6 bases, J lost 3 bases, and 9 bases lay in between. Germline V gene sequence: CDR1 MNHEY, CDR2 SVGAGI. The CDR3 runs 13 residues.

J is TRBJ2-5 and V is TRBV7-9; 7 bases map to TRBD1. Looked up from germline, CDR1 is SEHNR and CDR2 is FQNEAQ (reference sequence). The V gene end was trimmed by 5 bases and the J gene end by 5 bases; junction bases not matched to a gene: 11. The CDR3 sequence is 15 residues long. CDR3 protein: CASSPKGGAGETQYF. DNA of the CDR3: TGTGCCAGCAGCCCCAAAGGGGGCGCAGGGGAGACCCAGTACTTC.

The rearrangement uses TRBV4-3 and TRBJ2-2, with a weak D call TRBD2 (6 bases). Germline lookup yields CDR1 LGHNA and CDR2 YSLEER. This CDR3 spans 13 amino acids. V lost 5 bases to trimming and J lost 6 bases, with 10 bases between them. The CDR3: CASSVRRAGELFF. The CDR3 bases are TGCGCCAGCAGCGTGAGGAGGGCCGGGGAGCTGTTTTTT.

As concerns this clone: The sample has other DNA sequences that encode this CDR3 too. This rearrangement joins TRBV10-1 to TRBJ2-1; D call uncertain. The germline V gene has CDR1 WNHNN and CDR2 SYGVQD (reference sequence). The CDR3 loop spans 14 amino acids. V shed 2 bases and J shed 4 bases, with 9 bases lying between them. The CDR3 coding sequence is TGCGCCAGCAGTGAGGCAGGAAGGTACAATGAGCAGTTCTTC. Amino acid sequence: CASSEAGRYNEQFF.

This clone has just a few counts. V gene TRBV27 combines with J gene TRBJ2-1; tentative D call: TRBD1 (6 bases). V shed 5 bases and J shed 6 bases, with 26 bases lying between them. Germline CDR1 reads MNHEY; CDR2 reads SMNVEV (reference sequence). The CDR3 consists of 18 residues. Here the CDR3 reads CASSTIRGPGVSRNEQFF. CDR3 DNA sequence: TGTGCCAGCAGTACCATCCGCGGCCCAGGGGTCTCCCGCAATGAGCAGTTCTTC.

V usage is TRBV9 and J usage is TRBJ2-1, with a possible D match to TRBD2 (5 bases). V was cut by 4 bases and J by 5 bases, with 13 bases left in between. Germline CDR1 SGDLS, CDR2 YYNGEE. The CDR3 is 14 amino acids. CDR3 amino acids: CASSPEDFHNEQFF. Here the CDR3 DNA reads TGTGCCAGCAGCCCTGAGGACTTCCACAATGAGCAGTTCTTC.

The V and J genes are TRBV7-2 and TRBJ1-1; maybe TRBD1 (6 bases). Germline V lookup: CDR1 SGHTA, CDR2 FQGNSA. This CDR3 region has 14 residues. V lost 5 bases and J lost 6, with 16 bases in between. CDR3 nucleotides: TGTGCCAGCAGCCCCAGGGGTGATCAAGCTGAAGCTTTCTTT. Protein: CASSPRGDQAEAFF.

In this sample, this clone turned up once. The J gene is TRBJ2-1, the V gene TRBV10-2; the match to TRBD2 covers 7 bases. The CDR3 covers 15 residues. V was clipped by 2 bases and J by 4 bases; unmatched bases: 5. Germline CDR1 WSHSY, CDR2 SAAADI. The CDR3 sequence is CASSEGGRSYNEQFF. As DNA, the CDR3 is TGCGCCAGCAGTGAGGGCGGGAGATCTTACAATGAGCAGTTCTTC.

A few counts support this clone. The chain joins TRBV7-2 to TRBJ1-1, with TRBD1 identical over 7 bases. The V segment lost 2 bases and the J segment 3 bases; nucleotides outside the gene matches: 6. The length of the CDR3 is 15 residues. Germline assignment: CDR1 SGHTA and CDR2 FQGNSA. The CDR3 nucleotides are TGTGCCAGCAGCTTACCCCCCACAGGGGACACTGAAGCTTTCTTT. This encodes CASSLPPTGDTEAFF.

The chain links TRBV15 to TRBJ2-7; D perhaps matches TRBD2 (6 bases). CDR1 is LNHNV and CDR2 is YYDKDF in the germline V gene (reference sequence). V shed 0 bases and J shed 6 bases, with 12 bases lying between them. CDR3 size: 14 residues. The CDR3, as DNA: TGTGCCACCAGCAGAGATTACCCGCGGGGCGAGCAGTACTTC. It translates to CATSRDYPRGEQYF.

For this clone: One junction end disagrees with the germline gene, perhaps due to a read error. The rearrangement links TRBV7-9 to TRBJ2-1, with 8 nucleotides matching TRBD1. There are 11 residues in the CDR3. Germline loops: CDR1 SEHNR, CDR2 FQNEAQ (reference sequence). The CDR3 loop is CASSSGQGEIF. In DNA, the CDR3 is TGTGCCAGCAGCTCCGGACAGGGTGAGATCTTC.

The chain employs TRBV2 and TRBJ2-3; 8 nucleotides match TRBD2. J gave up 0 bases and V 0 bases, and 2 bases lay outside the gene matches. Looked up from germline, CDR1 is SNHLY and CDR2 is FYNNEI. This CDR3 contains 16 residues. The CDR3 here is CASSEASGGSTDTQYF. In nucleotides, the CDR3 is TGTGCCAGCAGTGAAGCGTCGGGGGGGAGCACAGATACGCAGTATTTT. Full variable domain (rest looked up from reference TRBV2 and TRBJ2-3): EPEVTQTPSHQVTQMGQEVILRCVPISNHLYFYWYRQILGQKVEFLVSFYNNEISEKSEIFDDQFSVERPDGSNFTLKIRSTKLEDSAMYFCASSEASGGSTDTQYFGPGTRLTVL.

This CDR3 is CASNLGTGAYNEQFF. CDR3 in DNA: TGTGCCAGCAATTTAGGGACAGGGGCCTACAATGAGCAGTTCTTC. V gene TRBV5-6 combines with J gene TRBJ2-1, with 10 positions matching TRBD1. Unmatched junction bases numbered 5, after V lost 6 bases and J lost 2 bases. CDR1 SGHDT and CDR2 YYEEEE come from the germline V gene. This CDR3 has 15 amino acids.

This clone came up once. The chain couples TRBV29-1 to TRBJ2-2; TRBD1 aligns across 8 bases. This CDR3 comprises 14 residues. Germline V CDR1 and CDR2: SQVTM, ANQGSEA. V shed 5 bases, J shed 0 bases, and the junction held 2 bases outside the gene matches. The CDR3 sequence is CSVQGAANTGELFF. The CDR3 nucleotides read TGCAGCGTTCAGGGGGCCGCGAACACCGGGGAGCTGTTTTTT.

This clone was found once. The chain recombines TRBV19 with TRBJ1-6; D is unclear. Germline CDR1 reads LNHDA; CDR2 reads SQIVND (reference sequence). The length of the CDR3 is 14 residues. The ends were cut back, 0 bases at V and 9 bases at J, with 9 bases in the middle. CDR3 residues: CASSIERSGSPLHF. CDR3 sequence (DNA): TGTGCCAGTAGTATAGAGAGGTCGGGTTCACCCCTCCACTTT.

The genes are TRBV4-2 and TRBJ2-5; TRBD1 agrees at 9 bases. V trimming: 0 bases; J trimming: 4 bases; junction bases outside the gene matches: 9. The length of the CDR3 is 17 residues. Germline CDR1 reads LGHNA; CDR2 reads YNFKEQ. The CDR3 protein is CASSQDPPGQGGETQYF. The CDR3 nucleotides read TGTGCCAGCAGCCAAGATCCCCCGGGACAGGGAGGAGAGACCCAGTACTTC.

V and J are TRBV7-2 and TRBJ2-2, with D possibly TRBD2 on 6 matching bases. CDR1 is SGHTA, CDR2 FQGNSA, per germline. This CDR3 contains 14 residues. Trimming stripped 5 bases from V and 7 bases from J, with 14 bases between. The CDR3 protein is CASSPMPGGGELFF. The CDR3 nucleotides are TGTGCCAGCAGCCCAATGCCCGGGGGCGGGGAGCTGTTTTTT.

This clone was seen only once. The chain carries TRBV5-1 and TRBJ2-5, with D possibly TRBD1 on 5 matching bases. The J call may be wrong; the DNA end is better matched by TRBJ2-7. This CDR3 region has 14 residues. Germline assignment: CDR1 SGHRS and CDR2 YFSETQ. As DNA, the CDR3 is TGCGCCAGCAGCTTGCAAGGGGTTCTCTACGAGCAGTACTTC. Translated, it gives CASSLQGVLYEQYF.

The chain carries TRBV15 and TRBJ1-4; D gene unclear. CDR1 is LNHNV, CDR2 YYDKDF, per germline (reference sequence). Trimming cost V 3 bases and J 7 bases, with 15 bases left between them. This CDR3 contains 15 residues. As DNA, the CDR3 is TGTGCCACCAGCAGGGCTCGACACAGCGGTGAAAAACTGTTTTTT. Translating it yields CATSRARHSGEKLFF.

In its sample, this clone was seen once. This rearrangement joins TRBV6-5 to TRBJ2-4, with 9 bases aligning to TRBD1. Per germline, CDR1 MNHEY and CDR2 SVGAGI. J was trimmed by 6 bases and V by 6 bases; bases with no gene match: 9. This CDR3 is built from 15 residues. Here the CDR3 DNA reads TGTGCCAGCAGATCTTCCTACAGGGGGCTAAACATTCAGTACTTC. This gives the protein CASRSSYRGLNIQYF.

This chain links TRBV6-6 with TRBJ2-7; 13 bases match TRBD2. The CDR3 contains 16 residues. Germline assignment: CDR1 MNHNY and CDR2 SVGAGI (reference sequence). V dropped 6 bases and J dropped 6; count of bases not matched to a gene: 11. In DNA, the CDR3 is TGTGCCAGCAGGGGACTAGCGGGGTCTTTTTCACCCGAGCAGTACTTC. It yields the protein CASRGLAGSFSPEQYF.

The genes are TRBV28 and TRBJ1-3; TRBD1 agrees at 7 bases. The V gene end was trimmed by 3 bases and the J gene end by 4 bases; junction bases not matched to a gene: 9. This CDR3 region has 16 residues. Germline CDR1 and CDR2: MDHEN and SYDVKM. The CDR3 bases are TGTGCCAGCAGTTTGACAGGGCAGGTTGCAGGAAACACCATATATTTT. This gives the protein CASSLTGQVAGNTIYF.

Only a few counts were recorded for this clone. The V call is TRBV20-1, the J call TRBJ2-1; D is unresolved. This CDR3 has 10 residues. The V and J ends lost 5 bases and 7 bases respectively, with 6 bases between them. CDR1 and CDR2 from the germline V gene are DFQATT and SNEGSKA (reference sequence). CDR3 DNA: TGCAGTGCTTTCATGAATGAGCAGTTCTTC. It specifies CSAFMNEQFF.

This clone was detected only once. The chain is built from TRBV29-1 and TRBJ1-1; D is unresolved. Per the germline V gene, CDR1 is SQVTM and CDR2 is ANQGSEA. Trimming took 4 bases from V and 0 from J, leaving 9 bases between them. The CDR3 has 13 residues. The CDR3 loop reads CSVGTALNTEAFF. The CDR3 DNA follows: TGCAGCGTTGGGACTGCCCTGAACACTGAAGCTTTCTTT.

J is TRBJ1-5 and V is TRBV19, with TRBD1 matching over 7 bases. V lost 6 bases and J lost 0; bases outside the gene matches: 8. Germline CDR1 LNHDA, CDR2 SQIVND (reference sequence). This CDR3 is 16 amino acids long. CDR3 residues: CASSTRDSYSNQPQHF. The CDR3 nucleotides are TGTGCCAGTAGCACCCGGGACAGTTATAGCAATCAGCCCCAGCATTTT.